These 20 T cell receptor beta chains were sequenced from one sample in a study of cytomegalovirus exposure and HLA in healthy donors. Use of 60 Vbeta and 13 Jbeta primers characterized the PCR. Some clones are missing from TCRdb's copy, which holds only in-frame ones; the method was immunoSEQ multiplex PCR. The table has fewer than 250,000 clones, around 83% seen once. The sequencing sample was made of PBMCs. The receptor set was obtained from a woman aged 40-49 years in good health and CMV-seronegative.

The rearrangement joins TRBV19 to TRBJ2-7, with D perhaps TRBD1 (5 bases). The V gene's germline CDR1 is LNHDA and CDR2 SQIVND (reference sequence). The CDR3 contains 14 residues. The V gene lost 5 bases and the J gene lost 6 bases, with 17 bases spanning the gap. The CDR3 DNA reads TGTGCCAGTAGTTTCTCGCCCGACAGTCTCGAGCAGTACTTC. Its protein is CASSFSPDSLEQYF.

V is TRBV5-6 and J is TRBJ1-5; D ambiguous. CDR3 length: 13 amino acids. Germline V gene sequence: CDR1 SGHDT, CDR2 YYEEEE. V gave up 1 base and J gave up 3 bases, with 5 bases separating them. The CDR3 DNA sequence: TGTGCCAGCAGCTTGCTTCCCAATCAGCCCCAGCATTTT. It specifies CASSLLPNQPQHF.

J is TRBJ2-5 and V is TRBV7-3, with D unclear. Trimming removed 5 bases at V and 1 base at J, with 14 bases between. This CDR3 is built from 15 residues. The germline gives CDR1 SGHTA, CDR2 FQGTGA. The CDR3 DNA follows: TGTGCCAGCAGCGAGCTAGGTATCCCCCAAGAGACCCAGTACTTC. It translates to CASSELGIPQETQYF. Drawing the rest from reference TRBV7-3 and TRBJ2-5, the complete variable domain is GAGVSQTPSNKVTEKGKYVELRCDPISGHTALYWYRQSLGQGPEFLIYFQGTGAADDSGLPNDRFFAVRPEGSVSTLKIQRTERGDSAVYLCASSELGIPQETQYFGPGTRLLVL.

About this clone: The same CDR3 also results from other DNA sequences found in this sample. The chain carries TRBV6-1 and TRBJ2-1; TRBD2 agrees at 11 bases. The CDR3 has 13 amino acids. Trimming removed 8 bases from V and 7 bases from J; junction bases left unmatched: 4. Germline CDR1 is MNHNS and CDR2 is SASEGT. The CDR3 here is CASLAGGWNEQFF. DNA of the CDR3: TGTGCCAGCTTAGCGGGGGGGTGGAATGAGCAGTTCTTC.

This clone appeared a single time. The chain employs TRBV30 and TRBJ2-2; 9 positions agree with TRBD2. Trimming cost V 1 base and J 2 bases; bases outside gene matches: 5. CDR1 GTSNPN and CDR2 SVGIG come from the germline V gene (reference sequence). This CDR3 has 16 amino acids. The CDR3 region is CAWSGVAGANTGELFF. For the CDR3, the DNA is TGTGCCTGGAGTGGGGTAGCGGGAGCTAACACCGGGGAGCTGTTTTTT.

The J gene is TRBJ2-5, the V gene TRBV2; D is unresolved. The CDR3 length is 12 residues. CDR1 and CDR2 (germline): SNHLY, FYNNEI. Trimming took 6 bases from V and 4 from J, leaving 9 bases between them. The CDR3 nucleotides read TGTGCCAGCAGGATATCAGTAGAGACCCAGTACTTC. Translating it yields CASRISVETQYF.

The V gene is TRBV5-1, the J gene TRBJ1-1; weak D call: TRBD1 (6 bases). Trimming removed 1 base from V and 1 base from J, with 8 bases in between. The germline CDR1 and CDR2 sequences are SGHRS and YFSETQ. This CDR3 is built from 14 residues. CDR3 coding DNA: TGCGCCAGCAGCTTGCAGGGGTCGAACACTGAAGCTTTCTTT. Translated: CASSLQGSNTEAFF.

The CDR3 sequence: CASSLPSSGNNEQFF. CDR3 nucleotide sequence: TGCGCCAGCAGCCTACCCTCTAGCGGAAACAATGAGCAGTTCTTC. J is TRBJ2-1 and V is TRBV4-1, with 7 nucleotides matching TRBD2. This CDR3 has 15 amino acids. Germline CDR1 is MGHRA and CDR2 is YSYEKL. The V and J ends lost 4 bases and 5 bases, in that order; junction bases with no gene match: 8.

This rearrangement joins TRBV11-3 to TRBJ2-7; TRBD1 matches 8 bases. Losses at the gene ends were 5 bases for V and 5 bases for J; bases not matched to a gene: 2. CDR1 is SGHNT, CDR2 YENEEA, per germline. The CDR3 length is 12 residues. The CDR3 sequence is CASSPQGDEQYF. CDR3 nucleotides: TGTGCCAGCAGCCCACAGGGGGACGAGCAGTACTTC. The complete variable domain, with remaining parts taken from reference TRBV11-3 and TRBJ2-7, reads EAGVVQSPRYKIIEKKQPVAFWCNPISGHNTLYWYLQNLGQGPELLIRYENEEAVDDSQLPKDRFSAERLKGVDSTLKIQPAELGDSAVYLCASSPQGDEQYFGPGTRLTVT.

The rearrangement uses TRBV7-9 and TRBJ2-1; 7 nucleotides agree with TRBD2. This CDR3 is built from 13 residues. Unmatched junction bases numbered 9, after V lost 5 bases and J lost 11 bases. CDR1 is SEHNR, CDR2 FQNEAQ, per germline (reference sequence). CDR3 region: CASSMGGAGQQFF. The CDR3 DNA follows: TGTGCCAGCAGCATGGGAGGGGCGGGCCAGCAGTTCTTC.

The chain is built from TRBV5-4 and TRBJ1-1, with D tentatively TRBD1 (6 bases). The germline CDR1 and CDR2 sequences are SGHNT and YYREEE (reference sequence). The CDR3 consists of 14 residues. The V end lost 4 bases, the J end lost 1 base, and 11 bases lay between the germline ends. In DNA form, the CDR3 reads TGTGCCAGCAGCGAGGGACAAGCGAACACTGAAGCTTTCTTT. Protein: CASSEGQANTEAFF.

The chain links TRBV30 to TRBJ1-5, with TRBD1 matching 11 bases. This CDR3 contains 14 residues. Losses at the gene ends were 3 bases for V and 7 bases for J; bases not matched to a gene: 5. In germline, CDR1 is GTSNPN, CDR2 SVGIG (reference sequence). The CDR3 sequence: CAWSADRGLQPQHF. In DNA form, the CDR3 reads TGTGCCTGGAGCGCGGACAGGGGGCTCCAGCCCCAGCATTTT.

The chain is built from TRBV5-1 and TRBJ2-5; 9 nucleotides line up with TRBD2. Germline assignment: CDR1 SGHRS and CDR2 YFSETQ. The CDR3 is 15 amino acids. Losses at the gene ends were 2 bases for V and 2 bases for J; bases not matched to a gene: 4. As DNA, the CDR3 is TGCGCCAGCAGCTTCCGAAGCGGGAGGCAAGAGACCCAGTACTTC. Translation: CASSFRSGRQETQYF.

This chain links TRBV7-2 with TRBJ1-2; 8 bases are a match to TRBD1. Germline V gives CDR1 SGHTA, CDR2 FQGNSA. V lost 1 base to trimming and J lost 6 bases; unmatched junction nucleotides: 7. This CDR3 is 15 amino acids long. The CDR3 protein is CASSLGRGHVNGYTF. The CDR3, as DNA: TGTGCCAGCAGCTTAGGCAGGGGGCACGTAAATGGCTACACCTTC.

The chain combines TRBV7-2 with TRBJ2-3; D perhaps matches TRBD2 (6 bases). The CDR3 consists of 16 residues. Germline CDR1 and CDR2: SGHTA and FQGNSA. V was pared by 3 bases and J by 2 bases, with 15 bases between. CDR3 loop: CASSFGGTLITDTQYF. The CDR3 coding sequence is TGTGCCAGCAGCTTCGGCGGGACGCTTATCACAGATACGCAGTATTTT.

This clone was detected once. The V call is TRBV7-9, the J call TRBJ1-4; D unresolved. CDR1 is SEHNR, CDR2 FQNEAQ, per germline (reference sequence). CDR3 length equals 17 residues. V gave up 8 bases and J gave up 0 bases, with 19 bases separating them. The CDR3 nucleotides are TGTGCCAGCGGCCCTCCGACGGGTACCTCAACTAATGAAAAACTGTTTTTT. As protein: CASGPPTGTSTNEKLFF.

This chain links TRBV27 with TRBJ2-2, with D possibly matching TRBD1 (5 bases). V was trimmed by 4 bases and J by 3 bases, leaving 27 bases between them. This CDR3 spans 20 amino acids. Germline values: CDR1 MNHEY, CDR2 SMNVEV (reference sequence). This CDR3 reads CASSYKSPRKRGADTGELFF. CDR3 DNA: TGTGCCAGCAGTTACAAATCCCCGCGCAAAAGGGGTGCGGACACCGGGGAGCTGTTTTTT.

This chain's CDR3 is CASSLDNPNEQFF. CDR3 sequence (DNA): TGTGCCAGCAGCTTAGATAATCCCAATGAGCAGTTCTTC. The chain uses TRBV11-3 and TRBJ2-1, with D hard to call. Trimming left V 0 bases short and J 6 bases short, with 6 bases between. Germline-derived CDR1 and CDR2 are SGHNT and YENEEA. The CDR3 has 13 amino acids. The full variable domain, rest sourced from reference TRBV11-3 and TRBJ2-1, is EAGVVQSPRYKIIEKKQPVAFWCNPISGHNTLYWYLQNLGQGPELLIRYENEEAVDDSQLPKDRFSAERLKGVDSTLKIQPAELGDSAVYLCASSLDNPNEQFFGPGTRLTVL.

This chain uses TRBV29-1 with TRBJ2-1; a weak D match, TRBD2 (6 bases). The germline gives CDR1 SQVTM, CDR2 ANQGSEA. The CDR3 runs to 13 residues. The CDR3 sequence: CTLARESGNEQFF. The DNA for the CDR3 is TGCACCCTGGCCCGGGAGAGTGGTAATGAGCAGTTCTTC.

CDR3 protein: CASSVGGAGARVNLHF. The CDR3 nucleotides read TGTGCCAGCAGCGTAGGGGGGGCGGGGGCCCGTGTCAACCTCCACTTT. The chain carries TRBV9 and TRBJ1-6, with a possible D match to TRBD1 (6 bases). In germline, CDR1 is SGDLS, CDR2 YYNGEE. V was clipped by 0 bases and J by 15 bases, with 22 bases between them. This CDR3 is 16 amino acids long. Supplemented by reference TRBV9 and TRBJ1-6, the full variable domain reads DSGVTQTPKHLITATGQRVTLRCSPRSGDLSVYWYQQSLDQGLQFLIQYYNGEERAKGNILERFSAQQFPDLHSELNLSSLELGDSALYFCASSVGGAGARVNLHFGNGTRLTVT.